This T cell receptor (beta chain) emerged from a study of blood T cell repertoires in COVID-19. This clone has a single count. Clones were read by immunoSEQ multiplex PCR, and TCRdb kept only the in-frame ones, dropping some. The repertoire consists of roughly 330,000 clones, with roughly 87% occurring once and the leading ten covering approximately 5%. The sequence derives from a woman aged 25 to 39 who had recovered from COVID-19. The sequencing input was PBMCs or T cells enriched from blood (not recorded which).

In DNA form, the CDR3 reads TGTGCCAGCAGCGTAACCACGTTCTACACAGATACGCAGTATTTT. Its translation: CASSVTTFYTDTQYF. The chain combines TRBV9 with TRBJ2-3; D remains unclear. The germline gives CDR1 SGDLS, CDR2 YYNGEE. The length of the CDR3 is 15 residues. V lost 1 base and J 2 bases, leaving 11 bases between the germline ends.